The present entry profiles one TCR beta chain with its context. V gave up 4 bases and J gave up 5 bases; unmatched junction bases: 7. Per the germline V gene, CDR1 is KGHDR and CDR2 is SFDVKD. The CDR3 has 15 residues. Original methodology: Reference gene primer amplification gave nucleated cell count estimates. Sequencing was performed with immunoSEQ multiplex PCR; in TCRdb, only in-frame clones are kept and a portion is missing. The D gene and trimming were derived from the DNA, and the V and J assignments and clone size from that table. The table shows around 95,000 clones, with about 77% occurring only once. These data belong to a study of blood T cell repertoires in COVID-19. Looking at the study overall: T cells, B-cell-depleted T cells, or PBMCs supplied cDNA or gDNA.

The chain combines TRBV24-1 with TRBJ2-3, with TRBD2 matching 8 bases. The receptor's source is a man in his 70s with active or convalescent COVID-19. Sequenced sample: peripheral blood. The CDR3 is CATSEGSGGRDTQYF. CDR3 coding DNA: TGTGCCACCAGTGAAGGAAGCGGGGGTAGAGATACGCAGTATTTT.